What follows are 19 T cell receptor beta chains derived from one specimen sequenced in a study of cytomegalovirus exposure and HLA in healthy donors (dated 2017 in TCRdb). Receptors were amplified or captured by the immunoSEQ multiplex PCR assay. The multiplex PCR relied on a mix of 60 forward primers for TCR Vbeta segments and 13 reverse primers for TCR Jbeta segments. TCRdb took over this immuneACCESS table, retaining in-frame rearrangements with V and J assigned. Such tables are incomplete; in checked studies, under half of the missing clones stem from an unresolved V gene, and the remainder is unexplained. In all, the sample holds 37,000 or so clones, and roughly 76% of those were seen once. The ten top clones hold roughly 8.8% of the sample. The sequencing input was PBMCs. These receptors were obtained from a woman between 35 and 50 years old in good health and CMV-seronegative.

This chain connects TRBV9 to TRBJ1-1; D gene ambiguous. V was trimmed by 5 bases and J by 1 base, leaving 12 bases between them. The germline V gene encodes CDR1 SGDLS and CDR2 YYNGEE. This CDR3 contains 14 residues. CDR3 coding DNA: TGTGCCAGCAGTGGAGGACCTACGAACACTGAAGCTTTCTTT. This sequence encodes CASSGGPTNTEAFF.

The chain combines TRBV5-4 with TRBJ2-5; TRBD1 matches 8 bases. Trimming removed 2 bases from V and 4 bases from J; junction bases left unmatched: 4. Looked up from germline, CDR1 is SGHNT and CDR2 is YYREEE (reference sequence). This CDR3 is 14 amino acids long. Here the CDR3 reads CASSFSDRGETQYF. CDR3 DNA sequence: TGTGCCAGCAGCTTCAGCGACAGGGGAGAGACCCAGTACTTC.

The chain employs TRBV11-1 and TRBJ2-7; TRBD1 matches 7 bases. The germline gives CDR1 SGHAT, CDR2 FQDESV (reference sequence). The CDR3 is 12 residues long. With V trimmed by 4 bases and J by 5 bases, 2 bases remained unmatched. For the CDR3, the DNA is TGTGCCAGCAGCTCCGACAGGGACGAGCAGTACTTC. It translates to CASSSDRDEQYF.

A few counts support this clone. The genes are TRBV6-6 and TRBJ1-1; D gene uncertain. CDR1 and CDR2 (germline): MNHNY, SVGAGI (reference sequence). With 2 bases removed from V and 1 base from J, the gap between germline ends came to 5 bases. The CDR3 has 13 amino acids. This chain's CDR3 is CASSYGQNTEAFF. CDR3 bases: TGTGCCAGCAGTTACGGGCAGAACACTGAAGCTTTCTTT.

This chain connects TRBV6-5 to TRBJ1-6; 8 positions match TRBD1. Germline lookup yields CDR1 MNHEY and CDR2 SVGAGI. V lost 7 bases and J lost 10; bases outside the gene matches: 12. The CDR3 spans 15 residues. CDR3 in amino acids: CASTPGDRPASPLHF. In nucleotides, the CDR3 is TGTGCCAGCACCCCGGGGGACAGGCCGGCATCACCCCTCCACTTT.

J is TRBJ2-5 and V is TRBV9; 9 nucleotides match TRBD2. The CDR3 is 15 residues long. The V gene end was trimmed by 3 bases and the J gene end by 4 bases; junction bases not matched to a gene: 7. CDR1 and CDR2 from the germline V gene are SGDLS and YYNGEE. This chain's CDR3 is CASSGDSGGRETQYF. In nucleotides, the CDR3 is TGTGCCAGCAGCGGTGATAGCGGGGGTCGAGAGACCCAGTACTTC.

This chain links TRBV6-5 with TRBJ2-5; 12 bases are shared with TRBD2. Trimming took 7 bases from V and 5 from J; bases not matched to a gene: 5. The germline CDR1 and CDR2 sequences are MNHEY and SVGAGI. The CDR3 sequence is 14 residues long. CDR3 sequence reads: CASNPSGGAETQYF. The CDR3 nucleotides read TGTGCCAGCAATCCTAGCGGGGGGGCGGAGACCCAGTACTTC.

V is TRBV6-1 and J is TRBJ1-1; 8 positions agree with TRBD1. Germline assignment: CDR1 MNHNS and CDR2 SASEGT. J lost 6 bases, V lost 6 bases, and 9 bases had no gene match. The CDR3 runs to 14 residues. This CDR3 reads CASSGGQGVSEAFF. The DNA for the CDR3 is TGTGCCAGCAGCGGCGGACAGGGTGTTTCTGAAGCTTTCTTT.

The chain is built from TRBV29-1 and TRBJ2-3; 8 bases align to TRBD1. The germline V gene has CDR1 SQVTM and CDR2 ANQGSEA. The V and J ends lost 4 bases and 4 bases, in that order; junction bases with no gene match: 10. The CDR3 consists of 15 residues. The CDR3 spells CSVAGQGSEADTQYF. In DNA form, the CDR3 reads TGCAGCGTTGCCGGACAGGGATCGGAAGCAGATACGCAGTATTTT.

The V call is TRBV2, the J call TRBJ1-5; tentative D call: TRBD1 (6 bases). Germline CDR1 and CDR2: SNHLY and FYNNEI. This CDR3 comprises 13 residues. Between the trimmed V and J ends, which lost 4 bases and 4 bases, there was a span of 8 bases. CDR3 sequence reads: CASSGQVNQPQHF. The CDR3 DNA sequence: TGTGCCAGCAGTGGACAGGTAAATCAGCCCCAGCATTTT.

This clone was counted between two and nine times. V and J are TRBV6-5 and TRBJ1-2; D is unresolved. This CDR3 is 14 amino acids long. V was trimmed by 5 bases and J by 0 bases, leaving 10 bases between them. From germline, CDR1 is MNHEY and CDR2 SVGAGI. The CDR3 DNA reads as TGTGCCAGCAGTGAAACGAGTTCTAACTATGGCTACACCTTC. Residues: CASSETSSNYGYTF.

This chain links TRBV18 with TRBJ1-4; no definite D call. V was shortened by 1 base and J by 7 bases, with 16 bases between the two germline ends. CDR1 KGHSH and CDR2 LQKENI come from the germline V gene. This CDR3 is 16 amino acids long. The CDR3 is CASSPRPGSSGEKLFF. In DNA, the CDR3 is TGTGCCAGCTCACCACGGCCCGGGAGTTCAGGTGAAAAACTGTTTTTT.

The rearrangement uses TRBV2 and TRBJ2-3, with D possibly TRBD2 on 6 matching bases. The CDR3 is 13 residues long. V lost 6 bases and J 7 bases, leaving 14 bases between the germline ends. From germline, CDR1 is SNHLY and CDR2 FYNNEI. The CDR3 DNA follows: TGTGCCAGCAGCGAGGGACTTTCCTATACGCAGTATTTT. Translated, it gives CASSEGLSYTQYF.

The rearrangement uses TRBV15 and TRBJ2-3; a weak D match, TRBD1 (5 bases). The V and J ends lost 1 base and 0 bases respectively, with 8 bases between them. The V gene's germline CDR1 is LNHNV and CDR2 YYDKDF (reference sequence). The CDR3 sequence is 15 residues long. CDR3 residues: CATSRAQVSTDTQYF. The CDR3 DNA is TGTGCCACCAGCAGAGCACAGGTTAGCACAGATACGCAGTATTTT. Together with reference TRBV15 and TRBJ2-3, the CDR3 gives the full variable domain: DAMVIQNPRYQVTQFGKPVTLSCSQTLNHNVMYWYQQKSSQAPKLLFHYYDKDFNNEADTPDNFQSRRPNTSFCFLDIRSPGLGDTAMYLCATSRAQVSTDTQYFGPGTRLTVL.

The rearrangement links TRBV5-8 to TRBJ1-5; D is possibly TRBD1 (6 bases). V was shortened by 3 bases and J by 0 bases, with 13 bases between the two germline ends. From germline, CDR1 is SGHTS and CDR2 YDEGEE. The CDR3 totals 16 residues. In nucleotides, the CDR3 is TGTGCCAGCAGCTCAGGACAGACCCTTAGCAATCAGCCCCAGCATTTT. Translation: CASSSGQTLSNQPQHF. The full variable domain, with the rest looked up from reference TRBV5-8 and TRBJ1-5, is EAGVTQSPTHLIKTRGQQATLRCSPISGHTSVYWYQQALGLGLQFLLWYDEGEERNRGNFPPRFSGRQFPNYSSELNVNALELEDSALYLCASSSGQTLSNQPQHFGDGTRLSIL.

This clone was picked up a small number of times. This rearrangement joins TRBV7-9 to TRBJ2-7, with 8 bases aligning to TRBD1. The CDR3 totals 14 residues. Germline V CDR1 and CDR2: SEHNR, FQNEAQ (reference sequence). V trimming: 5 bases; J trimming: 3 bases; junction bases outside the gene matches: 6. The CDR3 sequence is CASSPRTGHYEQYF. The CDR3 bases are TGTGCCAGCAGCCCCCGGACAGGGCACTACGAGCAGTACTTC.

The CDR3 DNA reads as TGTGCCAGCAGTTTATGGGGGACTAGCTCCAACACCGGGGAGCTGTTTTTT. The encoded protein is CASSLWGTSSNTGELFF. The chain carries TRBV28 and TRBJ2-2; 9 bases are a match to TRBD2. There are 17 residues in the CDR3. CDR1 MDHEN and CDR2 SYDVKM come from the germline V gene. The ends lost 0 bases at V and 2 bases at J; junction bases unmatched: 4. The variable domain in full, completed from reference TRBV28 and TRBJ2-2, reads DVKVTQSSRYLVKRTGEKVFLECVQDMDHENMFWYRQDPGLGLRLIYFSYDVKMKEKGDIPEGYSVSREKKERFSLILESASTNQTSMYLCASSLWGTSSNTGELFFGEGSRLTVL.

This clone came up once. This chain links TRBV6-6 with TRBJ2-1; 11 bases agree with TRBD2. After removal of 5 bases from V and 10 bases from J, the junction contained 10 bases not matched to a gene. The CDR3 loop spans 15 amino acids. In germline, CDR1 is MNHNY, CDR2 SVGAGI (reference sequence). The CDR3 spells CASSTLIAGGTEQFF. Here the CDR3 DNA reads TGTGCCAGCAGTACCTTAATAGCGGGGGGGACCGAGCAGTTCTTC.

This clone was counted a single time. The rearrangement uses TRBV7-6 and TRBJ1-3, with 7 bases aligning to TRBD1. The CDR3 is 18 residues long. J gave up 0 bases and V 0 bases, and 8 bases lay outside the gene matches. Germline CDR1 is SGHVS and CDR2 is FNYEAQ. Here the CDR3 reads CASSLAWFTGASGNTIYF. The DNA of the CDR3 is TGTGCCAGCAGCTTAGCATGGTTCACAGGGGCCTCTGGAAACACCATATATTTT. Full variable domain (outside the CDR3, taken from reference TRBV7-6 and TRBJ1-3): GAGVSQSPRYKVTKRGQDVALRCDPISGHVSLYWYRQALGQGPEFLTYFNYEAQQDKSGLPNDRFSAERPEGSISTLTIQRTEQRDSAMYRCASSLAWFTGASGNTIYFGEGSWLTVV.